The rows below give T cell receptor beta chains drawn from one sample of a study of Graves' ophthalmopathy and Graves' hyperthyroidism. A single record per CDR3 protein comes from TCRdb applying MiXCR to the multiplex PCR reads. The data contain about 700,000 distinct CDR3 sequences, about 38% of them singletons. Sequenced sample: peripheral blood. Receptors were obtained from an adult man with Graves' ophthalmopathy. The CDR3 runs from the conserved cysteine through the conserved F or W. A D gene is named only where the DNA matches it firmly. Clone size is not always given. Where it is, it says once, few, many or a class for expanded clones.

>-|TRBD1|TRBJ1-2|TRBV10-3
TGTGCCACCCGCCAGGGGGGCTACTATGGCTACACCTTC
CATRQGGYYGYTF
>few|-|TRBJ1-4|TRBV10-3
TGTGCCATCAGGGCCTTTAATGAAAAACTGTTTTTT
CAIRAFNEKLFF
>-|TRBD1|TRBJ2-2|TRBV5-4
TGTGCCAGCAGCTGGGCTGACAGGGGTGGGACCGGGGAGCTGTTTTTT
CASSWADRGGTGELFF
>-|-|TRBJ2-5|TRBV3-1
TGTGCCAGCAGCCAAGTTGTTATTTGGGACCAAGAGACCCAGTACTTC
CASSQVVIWDQETQYF
>few|TRBD1|TRBJ1-1|TRBV10-3
TGTGCCAGCAGTCCCTTTGAACCAGGGGGCACTGAAGCTTTCTTT
CASSPFEPGGTEAFF
>-|TRBD2|TRBJ2-5|TRBV12-3/TRBV12-4
TGTGCCAGCAGTTTACGAGGGGAGGGTGGAGGGGTCCAGTACTTC
CASSLRGEGGGVQYF
>once|-|TRBJ2-5|TRBV2
TGTGCCAGCAGTGGTTTGCGGGGTCGCCAGCCCCAGTACTTC
CASSGLRGRQPQYF
>many|-|TRBJ1-1|TRBV11-2
TGTGCCAACGAACTAGGGGACGTCCATTCGGACACTGAAGCTTTCTTT
CANELGDVHSDTEAFF
>many|-|TRBJ1-4|TRBV7-9
TGTGCCAGCAGCTTTCGGGGGGAAAGTGAAAAACTGTTTTTT
CASSFRGESEKLFF
>-|-|TRBJ2-7|TRBV7-9
TGTGCCAGCAGCCCCCGGGAAGATAATTGGTACGAGCAGTACTTC
CASSPREDNWYEQYF
>-|-|TRBJ1-6|TRBV10-3
TGTGCCATCGGGGCGGAACAGGGACATTCACCCCTCCACTTT
CAIGAEQGHSPLHF
>few|-|TRBJ1-1|TRBV5-6
TGTGCCAGCAGCAAAACCGGGTATCTGAACACTGAAGCTTTCTTT
CASSKTGYLNTEAFF
>-|TRBD1|TRBJ1-5|TRBV10-3
TGTGCCATCAGGGGGACAGTAAATCAGCCCCAGCATTTT
CAIRGTVNQPQHF
>many|-|TRBJ2-6|TRBV7-3
TGTGCCAGCAGCTTAAACTGGCGCTCTGGGGCCAACGTCCTGACTTTC
CASSLNWRSGANVLTF
>-|TRBD1|TRBJ2-5|TRBV7-7
TGTGCCAGCAGCTTTAGGGGGCTCCAAGAGACCCAGTACTTC
CASSFRGLQETQYF
>few|-|TRBJ2-5|TRBV27
TGTGCCAGCAAGGGAATAGGGGAGACCCAGTACTTC
CASKGIGETQYF
>-|TRBD1|TRBJ1-6|TRBV25-1
TGTGCCAGCAGCGCCGGGACAGGGCGCGATTCACCCCTCCACTTT
CASSAGTGRDSPLHF
>-|-|TRBJ1-1|TRBV2
TGTGCCAGCAGCCCCCTGGCCGGGAACACTGAAGCTTTCTTT
CASSPLAGNTEAFF
>many|-|TRBJ1-2|TRBV2
TGTGCCAGCAGTGAAAGTCCGGCGCCGCGGTCGCTTGGCTACACCTTC
CASSESPAPRSLGYTF
>many|TRBD2|TRBJ2-5|TRBV7-6
TGTGCCAGCAGCACGACGGGGGGACGAGGTGAGACCCAGTACTTC
CASSTTGGRGETQYF
>many|TRBD1|TRBJ1-2|TRBV2
TGTGCCAGCAGTGAGGAGCGACAGGGGGGGTATGGCTACACCTTC
CASSEERQGGYGYTF
>-|-|TRBJ2-3|TRBV12-3/TRBV12-4
TGTGCTAGTGGTCCCCCCGGGCCAGGGAGCACAGATACGCAGTATTTT
CASGPPGPGSTDTQYF
>-|-|TRBJ2-2|TRBV7-9
TGTGCCAGCAGCCGCTCGGACACAAGGACCGGGGAGCTGTTTTTT
CASSRSDTRTGELFF
>many|-|TRBJ2-7|TRBV12-3/TRBV12-4
TGTGCCAGCAGTCCAGACAGGTTTCTTGGGCAGTACTTC
CASSPDRFLGQYF
>-|TRBD2|TRBJ2-7|TRBV7-8
TGTGCCAGCAGCTTAACTAGCGGGACCCTATTCTACGAGCAGTACTTC
CASSLTSGTLFYEQYF
>many|-|TRBJ1-1|TRBV7-9
TGTGCCAGCAGGGGTTCGGGGGTTAGAAAGGGACACACTGAAGCTTTCTTT
CASRGSGVRKGHTEAFF
>-|TRBD1|TRBJ1-2|TRBV5-1
TGCGCCAGCAGCTTGGGCAGGGGACAGGGTTATGGCTACACCTTC
CASSLGRGQGYGYTF
>-|TRBD1|TRBJ1-6|TRBV5-1
TGCGCCAGCCCCCCCGGGACAGGGCTGAATTCACCCCTCCACTTT
CASPPGTGLNSPLHF
>-|TRBD1|TRBJ2-7|TRBV12-5
TGTGCTAGTGGTATGGGGGACAGGGACTACGAGCAGTACTTC
CASGMGDRDYEQYF
>few|-|TRBJ2-5|TRBV12-3/TRBV12-4
TGTGCCAGCAGCCAAAACGGGGCCCACCAAGAGACCCAGTACTTC
CASSQNGAHQETQYF
>-|-|TRBJ2-2|TRBV5-1
TGCGCCAGCAGCCCGACAGACCCGAACACCGGGGAGCTGTTTTTT
CASSPTDPNTGELFF
>many|TRBD2|TRBJ2-5|TRBV6-5
TGTGCCAGCAGGGGGACTAGCGGCGAGACCCAGTACTTC
CASRGTSGETQYF
>many|TRBD1|TRBJ2-5|TRBV10-3
TGTGCCATCAGTGAGCCGGGACAGGGTGGGGAGACCCAGTACTTC
CAISEPGQGGETQYF
>-|-|TRBJ2-7|TRBV24-1
TGTGCCACCAGCGTTGGGACACCCCCGTACGAGCAGTACTTC
CATSVGTPPYEQYF